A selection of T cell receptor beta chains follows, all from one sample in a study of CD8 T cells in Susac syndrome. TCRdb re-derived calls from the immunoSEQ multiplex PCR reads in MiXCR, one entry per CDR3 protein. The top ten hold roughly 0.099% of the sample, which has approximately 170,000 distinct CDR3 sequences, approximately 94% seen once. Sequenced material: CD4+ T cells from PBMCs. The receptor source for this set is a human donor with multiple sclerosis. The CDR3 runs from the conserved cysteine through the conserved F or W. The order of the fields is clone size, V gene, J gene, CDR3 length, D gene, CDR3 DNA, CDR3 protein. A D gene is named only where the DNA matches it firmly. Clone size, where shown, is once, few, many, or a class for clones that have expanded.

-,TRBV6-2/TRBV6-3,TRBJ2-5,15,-,TGTGCCAGCAGTTACTCGACAGGAATCCAAGAGACCCAGTACTTC,CASSYSTGIQETQYF
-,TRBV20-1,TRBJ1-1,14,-,TGCAGTGCTCGGGACTTTTCGAAGAACACTGAAGCTTTCTTT,CSARDFSKNTEAFF
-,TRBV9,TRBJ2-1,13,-,TGTGCCAGCAGCGTAGCGATCTACAATGAGCAGTTCTTC,CASSVAIYNEQFF
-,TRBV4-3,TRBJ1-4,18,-,TGCGCCAGCAGCCCCACCCTCACGGTAGGACAGACTAATGAAAAACTGTTTTTT,CASSPTLTVGQTNEKLFF
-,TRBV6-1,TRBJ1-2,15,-,TGTGCCAGCAGTGAAGGCCTGCTAGGGAACTATGGCTACACCTTC,CASSEGLLGNYGYTF
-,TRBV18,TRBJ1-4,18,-,TGTGCCAGCTCACCAGAGTTCGTAACAGGGCCAATCTATGAAAAACTGTTTTTT,CASSPEFVTGPIYEKLFF
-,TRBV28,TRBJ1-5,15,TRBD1,TGTGCCAGCAGTTCCCCCGGGACAGGGTTGCAGCCCCAGCATTTT,CASSSPGTGLQPQHF
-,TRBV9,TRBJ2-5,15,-,TGTGCCAGCAGCAACAGAAACGGAGGGCAAGAGACCCAGTACTTC,CASSNRNGGQETQYF
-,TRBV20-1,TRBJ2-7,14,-,TGCAGTGCTAGGAGGACGCCGAGCTCCTACGAGCAGTACTTC,CSARRTPSSYEQYF
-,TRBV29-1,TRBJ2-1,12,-,TGCAGCGCCGAAAGGGCCAGCAATGAGCAGTTCTTC,CSAERASNEQFF
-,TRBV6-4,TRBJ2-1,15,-,TGTGCCAGCAGTGACGCGGGACATTCCTACAATGAGCAGTTCTTC,CASSDAGHSYNEQFF
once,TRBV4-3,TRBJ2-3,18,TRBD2,TGCGCCAGCAGCCAACTGACACTGGGACTAGCATCTCCAGATACGCAGTATTTT,CASSQLTLGLASPDTQYF
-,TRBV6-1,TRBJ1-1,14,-,TGTGCCAGCAGTGAAGCCGTGAGACGCACTGAAGCTTTCTTT,CASSEAVRRTEAFF
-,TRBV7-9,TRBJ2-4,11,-,TGTGCCAGCAGCGCCAAAGGTATACAGTACTTC,CASSAKGIQYF
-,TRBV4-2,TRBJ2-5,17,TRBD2,TGTGCCAGCAGCCAAGATCGGGGGACTAGCGTTCAAGAGACCCAGTACTTC,CASSQDRGTSVQETQYF
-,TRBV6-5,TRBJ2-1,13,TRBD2,TGTGCCAGCAGTCGGGGACTAGCGGGAGAGCAGTTCTTC,CASSRGLAGEQFF
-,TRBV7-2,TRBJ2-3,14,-,TGTGCCAGCAGCTTAGGATTTAGCACAGATACGCAGTATTTT,CASSLGFSTDTQYF
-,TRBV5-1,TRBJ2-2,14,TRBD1,TGCGCCAGCAGCCGGGACAGGGGCGCCGGGGAGCTGTTTTTT,CASSRDRGAGELFF
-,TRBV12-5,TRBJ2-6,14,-,TGTGCTAGTGCAGTCCAGGAAGGGGCCAACGTCCTGACTTTC,CASAVQEGANVLTF
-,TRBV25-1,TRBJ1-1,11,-,TGTGCCAGCAGGGAGAACACTGAAGCTTTCTTT,CASRENTEAFF
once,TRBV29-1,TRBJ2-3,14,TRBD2,TGCAGCGTTGTTGGACTAGCGGGTACAGATACGCAGTATTTT,CSVVGLAGTDTQYF
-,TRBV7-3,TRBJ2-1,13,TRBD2,TGTGCCAGCAGCCTAGCGGGAGAGGATGAGCAGTTCTTC,CASSLAGEDEQFF
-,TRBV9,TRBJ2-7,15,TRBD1,TGTGCCAGCAGCTTGAGGGACAGCAGCTCCTACGAGCAGTACTTC,CASSLRDSSSYEQYF
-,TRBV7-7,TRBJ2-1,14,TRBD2,TGTGCCAGCAGCTCGGGACTAGCGAACAATGAGCAGTTCTTC,CASSSGLANNEQFF
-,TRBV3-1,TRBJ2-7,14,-,TGTGCCAGCAGCCAATCAATGGGAGGCCACGAGCAGTACTTC,CASSQSMGGHEQYF
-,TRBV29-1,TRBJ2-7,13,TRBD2,TGCAGCGTTGGTCTAGCGGCCACCTACGAGCAGTACTTC,CSVGLAATYEQYF
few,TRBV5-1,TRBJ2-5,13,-,TGCGCCAGCAGCTTGGGACAGAAAGAGACCCAGTACTTC,CASSLGQKETQYF
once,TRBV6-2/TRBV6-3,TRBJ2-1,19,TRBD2,TGTGCCATTCAGAGCCCTGGACTAGCGGGCCTGAGCTCCTACAATGAGCAGTTCTTC,CAIQSPGLAGLSSYNEQFF
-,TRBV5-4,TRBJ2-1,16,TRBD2,TGTGCCAGCAGCTCCAAGGTAGCGGGAGGAGTTGGTGAGCAGTTCTTC,CASSSKVAGGVGEQFF
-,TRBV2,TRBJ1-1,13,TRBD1,TGTGCCAGCAGACCCCAGGACAGGGTAAAAGCTTTCTTT,CASRPQDRVKAFF
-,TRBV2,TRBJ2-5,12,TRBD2,TGTGCCAGCCATAGACTAGCGGAGACCCAGTACTTC,CASHRLAETQYF
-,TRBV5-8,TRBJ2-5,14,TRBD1,TGTGCCAGCAGCTTTAGGACAGGAAAGGAGACCCAGTACTTC,CASSFRTGKETQYF
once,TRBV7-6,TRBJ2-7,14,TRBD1,TGTGCCAGCAGCCCCGGGACAGGGGTGCAGGAGCAGTACTTC,CASSPGTGVQEQYF
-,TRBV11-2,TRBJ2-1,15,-,TGTGCCACCACCCCCTTGTATAGCGGTTACAATGAGCAGTTCTTC,CATTPLYSGYNEQFF
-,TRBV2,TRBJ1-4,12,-,TGTGCCCAACGTGGGGTGGATGAAAAACTGTTTTTT,CAQRGVDEKLFF
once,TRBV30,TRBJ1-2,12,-,TGTGCCTGGGGGCCCGGGGGTGTGGGCTACACCTTC,CAWGPGGVGYTF
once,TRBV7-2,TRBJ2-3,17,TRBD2,TGTGCCAGCAGCTTACACGCTAGCGGGAGCCCCACAGATACGCAGTATTTT,CASSLHASGSPTDTQYF
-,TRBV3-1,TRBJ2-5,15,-,TGTGCCAGCAGCCAAGCGGGAGCGGGCGAAGAGACCCAGTACTTC,CASSQAGAGEETQYF
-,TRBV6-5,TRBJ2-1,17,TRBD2,TGTGCCAGCAGTCACGGGAAAACGCGGGAGGGCTACAATGAGCAGTTCTTC,CASSHGKTREGYNEQFF
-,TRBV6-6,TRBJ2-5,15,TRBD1,TGTGCCAGCAGTTACTCCCAGGGACAGCAAGAGACCCAGTACTTC,CASSYSQGQQETQYF
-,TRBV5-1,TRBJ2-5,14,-,TGCGCCAGCAGCTTGGCAACCAGAGAAGAGGCCCAGTACTTC,CASSLATREEAQYF
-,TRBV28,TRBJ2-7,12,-,TGTGCCAGCAGTACCCCAGGGCACGAGCAGTACTTC,CASSTPGHEQYF
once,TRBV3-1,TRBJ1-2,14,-,TGTGCCAGCAGCCAGATAGGAAGACTTTATGGCTACACCTTC,CASSQIGRLYGYTF
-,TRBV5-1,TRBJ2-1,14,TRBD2,TGCGCCAGCAGCTGGACTAGCGCCTACAATGAGCAGTTCTTC,CASSWTSAYNEQFF
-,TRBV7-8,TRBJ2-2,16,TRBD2,TGTGCCAGCAGCTCCCGACTAGCGGGAGTGGTCGGGGAGCTGTTTTTT,CASSSRLAGVVGELFF
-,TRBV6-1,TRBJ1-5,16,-,TGTGCCAGCCCCAATACCACAGGGAAGACATTGAAGGCCCAGCATTTT,CASPNTTGKTLKAQHF
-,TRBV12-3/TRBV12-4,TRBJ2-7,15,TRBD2,TGTGCCAGCAGCTTCCCGGCTAGCGGCATATACGAGCAGTACTTC,CASSFPASGIYEQYF
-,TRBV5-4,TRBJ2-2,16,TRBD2,TGTGCCAGCAGCTTGGGTGCTGGGGAGGGCACCGGGGAGCTGTTTTTT,CASSLGAGEGTGELFF
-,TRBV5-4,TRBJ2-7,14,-,TGTGCCAGCAGCTTAGGTCGAACTCCTAACGAGCAGTACTTC,CASSLGRTPNEQYF
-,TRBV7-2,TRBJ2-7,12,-,TGTGCCAGCAGCTTAGGGAGGCACGAGCAGTACTTC,CASSLGRHEQYF
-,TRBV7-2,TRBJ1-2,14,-,TGTGCCAGCAGCTTCGACCGGGGGTCCCGGGGCTACACCTTC,CASSFDRGSRGYTF
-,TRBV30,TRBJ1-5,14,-,TGTGCCTGGACGAGGGGAGGTAGCAATCAGCCCCAGCATTTT,CAWTRGGSNQPQHF
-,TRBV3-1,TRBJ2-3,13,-,TGTGCCAGCAGCCAAAACCGAGGGGATACGCAGTATTTT,CASSQNRGDTQYF
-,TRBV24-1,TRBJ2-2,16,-,TGTGCCACCAGTGACCCGGCGGGTGGGGCCACCGGGGAGCTGTTTTTT,CATSDPAGGATGELFF
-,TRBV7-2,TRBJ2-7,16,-,TGTGCCAGCAGCCCAATGCAACCACTGAGCTCCTACGAGCAGTACTTC,CASSPMQPLSSYEQYF
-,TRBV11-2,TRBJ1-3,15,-,TGTGCCAGCAGCTTATCAGGCCACTCTGGAAACACCATATATTTT,CASSLSGHSGNTIYF